These 2 T cell receptor beta chains were sequenced from one sample in a study of CD8+CD57+ T cells in acquired aplastic anemia (dated by TCRdb to the late 2010s). The listed sequencing device is Illumina HiSeq 2000. Profiling of TCR beta VDJ combinations and CDR3 sequences used genomic DNA as the template. TCRdb trimmed the raw reads at Q25, called clones with MiXCR and kept productive beta chains. A single entry per CDR3 protein holds the most common genes and DNA from its merged rows. In all, the sample holds tens of thousands of distinct CDR3 sequences, and approximately 45% of those were seen once. The top ten hold 66% of the sample. The sample comprised sorted CD4+, CD8+, or CD8+CD57+ T cells (not recorded which) from PBMCs. The source of these receptors is a human donor in good health, serving as a control.

Concerning this clonotype itself: Its ends do not fully match the called genes, so a read error is possible. V usage is TRBV10-3 and J usage is TRBJ2-7; D is unclear. CDR1 is ENHRY and CDR2 is SYGVKD in the germline V gene. The CDR3 is 13 residues long. The CDR3 nucleotides read TGTGCCAGCAGTGAAGAAGCCACCTACGAGCAGTACTTC. Translation: CASSEEATYEQYF.

The chain couples TRBV2 to TRBJ1-1; D is uncertain. CDR3 length: 14 amino acids. V lost 7 bases and J 0 bases, leaving 12 bases between the germline ends. Germline V CDR1 and CDR2: SNHLY, FYNNEI. CDR3 DNA: TGTGCCAGCACTGTCCGGGTCCTGAACACTGAAGCTTTCTTT. Encoded protein: CASTVRVLNTEAFF. The entire variable domain, with the rest obtained from reference TRBV2 and TRBJ1-1, is as follows: EPEVTQTPSHQVTQMGQEVILRCVPISNHLYFYWYRQILGQKVEFLVSFYNNEISEKSEIFDDQFSVERPDGSNFTLKIRSTKLEDSAMYFCASTVRVLNTEAFFGQGTRLTVV.